These 17 T cell receptor beta chains share one sample of origin, sequenced in a study of blood T cells in healthy people across ages. The use of a sample-barcoded 5' primer and a J-beta primer mix characterized a second PCR of roughly 6 to 12 cycles. MiXCR, applied by TCRdb to the 5' RACE reads, yields one record per CDR3 protein. The sample yields approximately 1.5 million distinct CDR3 sequences, about 42% seen once. Sequencing input: blood. The receptors were sampled from a woman between 18 and 29 years old in good health.

This clonotype was detected only a few times. The chain employs TRBV27 and TRBJ2-3; D gene unclear. V shed 5 bases and J shed 6 bases, with 18 bases lying between them. Germline values: CDR1 MNHEY, CDR2 SMNVEV (reference sequence). The length of the CDR3 is 15 residues. The CDR3 loop is CASSAGRRDSDTQYF. The CDR3 region has the DNA TGTGCCAGCAGTGCCGGACGTAGGGATTCGGATACGCAGTATTTT.

The J gene is TRBJ2-1, the V gene TRBV6-1; no clear D gene. From germline, CDR1 is MNHNS and CDR2 SASEGT. V shed 8 bases and J shed 7 bases, with 21 bases lying between them. CDR3 length: 15 amino acids. The CDR3 is CASAQGSVVLNEQFF. CDR3 coding DNA: TGTGCCAGCGCCCAAGGGTCGGTGGTTTTGAATGAGCAGTTCTTC.

The chain carries TRBV7-8 and TRBJ2-7; perhaps D is TRBD1 or TRBD2 (5 bases each). The germline gives CDR1 SGHVS, CDR2 FQNEAQ. This CDR3 has 17 amino acids. Trimming stripped 0 bases from V and 2 bases from J, with 17 bases between. This CDR3 is CASSLAVDSGTPYEQYF. In nucleotides, the CDR3 is TGTGCCAGCAGCTTAGCCGTTGATTCCGGGACCCCCTACGAGCAGTACTTC. Full variable domain (rest looked up from reference TRBV7-8 and TRBJ2-7): GAGVSQSPRYKVAKRGQDVALRCDPISGHVSLFWYQQALGQGPEFLTYFQNEAQLDKSGLPSDRFFAERPEGSVSTLKIQRTQQEDSAVYLCASSLAVDSGTPYEQYFGPGTRLTVT.

This clonotype was picked up one time. Germline and junction disagree at one end, which may indicate a read error. The chain carries TRBV7-9 and TRBJ1-4; D uncertain. Germline loops: CDR1 SEHNR, CDR2 FQNEAQ (reference sequence). The CDR3 is 15 residues long. The CDR3 protein is CASSLSATPTERLFF. CDR3 bases: TGTGCCAGCAGCTTATCGGCAACACCGACTGAAAGACTGTTTTTT.

This chain links TRBV11-1 with TRBJ2-7; TRBD2 matches 13 bases. The CDR3 spans 21 residues. V gave up 3 bases and J gave up 7 bases; unmatched junction bases: 24. Germline CDR1 reads SGHAT; CDR2 reads FQDESV (reference sequence). CDR3 sequence: CASSFPFTSGRVPLFYNEQYF. The CDR3 region has the DNA TGTGCCAGCAGCTTCCCCTTTACTAGCGGGAGGGTCCCCCTCTTCTACAATGAGCAGTACTTC.

Only a few counts were recorded for this clonotype. The chain carries TRBV10-3 and TRBJ2-5; D not resolved. The germline CDR1 and CDR2 sequences are ENHRY and SYGVKD. V dropped 4 bases and J dropped 1 base, with 7 bases sitting between them. The length of the CDR3 is 13 residues. The CDR3 DNA reads TGTGCCATCAGTGGGCGGCCCCAAGAGACCCAGTACTTC. This codes for CAISGRPQETQYF.

This clonotype was observed a handful of times. J is TRBJ2-1 and V is TRBV6-2 or TRBV6-3, with TRBD2 matching 7 bases. CDR1 and CDR2 from the germline V gene are MNHEY and SVGEGT. Trimming removed 5 bases from V and 10 bases from J; junction bases left unmatched: 11. The CDR3 totals 14 residues. The CDR3 region has the DNA TGTGCCAGCAGTCGACGGGACTACCGGGACGAGCAGTTCTTC. This codes for CASSRRDYRDEQFF.

The chain employs TRBV29-1 and TRBJ2-6; D unresolved. Germline CDR1 reads SQVTM; CDR2 reads ANQGSEA. The germline V and J ends were trimmed by 6 bases and 2 bases, with 8 bases remaining between them. The CDR3 is 13 amino acids. CDR3 DNA: TGCAGCGTCCTCAGGCCTGGGGCCAACGTCCTGACTTTC. Translated: CSVLRPGANVLTF. The whole variable domain, filled in from reference TRBV29-1 and TRBJ2-6, reads SAVISQKPSRDICQRGTSLTIQCQVDSQVTMMFWYRQQPGQSLTLIATANQGSEATYESGFVIDKFPISRPNLTFSTLTVSNMSPEDSSIYLCSVLRPGANVLTFGAGSRLTVL.

V is TRBV7-2 and J is TRBJ2-5; D perhaps matches TRBD2 (6 bases). Trimming stripped 6 bases from V and 1 base from J, with 12 bases between. Germline loops: CDR1 SGHTA, CDR2 FQGNSA. This CDR3 comprises 14 residues. DNA of the CDR3: TGTGCCAGCAGTAGCGATAGCGGCCAAGAGACCCAGTACTTC. This encodes CASSSDSGQETQYF.

Comment on this clonotype: A much more abundant neighbour one base away suggests this may be a read error. V is TRBV12-3 or TRBV12-4 and J is TRBJ2-7; D perhaps matches TRBD1 (6 bases). The CDR3 is 13 residues long. The CDR3 DNA follows: TGTGCCAGCAGTCTCCGGACAGCCTACGGGCAGTACTTC. Translated, it gives CASSLRTAYGQYF.

The chain joins TRBV11-2 to TRBJ1-5; D is uncertain. The length of the CDR3 is 14 residues. In germline, CDR1 is SGHAT, CDR2 FQNNGV. With 1 base removed from V and 4 bases from J, the gap between germline ends came to 8 bases. CDR3: CASSLGQVNQPQHF. The CDR3 DNA reads as TGTGCCAGCAGCTTAGGGCAGGTTAATCAGCCCCAGCATTTT.

Points on this clonotype: A read error may account for a junction end that differs from germline. The CDR3 region is CASSHNTGALGNGQFF. For the CDR3, the DNA is TGTGCCAGCAGTCACAACACGGGAGCTCTCGGGAATGGGCAGTTCTTC. This sequence joins TRBV6-2 or TRBV6-3 and TRBJ2-1; TRBD2 might be the D (6 bases). Germline CDR1 is MNHEY and CDR2 is SVGEGT. The length of the CDR3 is 16 residues.

This clonotype appeared a few times. The chain uses TRBV6-5 and TRBJ2-3; 8 bases match TRBD2. Germline V gene lookup returns CDR1 MNHEY and CDR2 SVGAGI. This CDR3 has 13 residues. V was pared by 10 bases and J by 0 bases, with 3 bases of the junction left unmatched. The CDR3 nucleotides are TGTGCCACCAGGACTAGCAGCACAGATACGCAGTATTTT. This encodes CATRTSSTDTQYF.

The table lists this clonotype with a few counts. The chain combines TRBV27 with TRBJ2-3, with TRBD2 identical over 14 bases. This CDR3 is built from 20 residues. Trimming took 6 bases from V and 0 from J; bases not matched to a gene: 14. Germline loops: CDR1 MNHEY, CDR2 SMNVEV (reference sequence). The DNA of the CDR3 is TGTGCCAGCAGCCTTCGCTTGCGACTAGCGGGGGGGACTAGCACAGATACGCAGTATTTT. Translating it yields CASSLRLRLAGGTSTDTQYF.

The V call is TRBV24-1, the J call TRBJ1-1; D not resolved. This CDR3 has 14 residues. Germline values: CDR1 KGHDR, CDR2 SFDVKD. Trimming removed 10 bases at V and 1 base at J, with 15 bases between. The CDR3 protein is CATKGTTPNTEAFF. CDR3 bases: TGTGCCACTAAGGGAACCACACCGAACACTGAAGCTTTCTTT.

The chain couples TRBV5-1 to TRBJ2-1, with D possibly called TRBD1 or TRBD2 (5 bases each). This CDR3 has 15 amino acids. Between the trimmed V and J ends, which lost 2 bases and 10 bases, there was a span of 19 bases. Germline CDR1 SGHRS, CDR2 YFSETQ. CDR3 loop: CASSLLIRERYEQFF. CDR3 DNA: TGCGCCAGCAGCTTACTGATCAGGGAGCGGTACGAGCAGTTCTTC.

This clonotype appeared a few times. V is TRBV3-1 and J is TRBJ1-4; D remains ambiguous. Germline V gene data show CDR1 as LGHDT and CDR2 as YNNKEL (reference sequence). V gave up 0 bases and J gave up 8 bases, with 10 bases separating them. The CDR3 extends over 14 amino acids. The DNA for the CDR3 is TGTGCCAGCAGCCAAGATGGAAGTAGCGAAAAACTGTTTTTT. Amino acids: CASSQDGSSEKLFF.